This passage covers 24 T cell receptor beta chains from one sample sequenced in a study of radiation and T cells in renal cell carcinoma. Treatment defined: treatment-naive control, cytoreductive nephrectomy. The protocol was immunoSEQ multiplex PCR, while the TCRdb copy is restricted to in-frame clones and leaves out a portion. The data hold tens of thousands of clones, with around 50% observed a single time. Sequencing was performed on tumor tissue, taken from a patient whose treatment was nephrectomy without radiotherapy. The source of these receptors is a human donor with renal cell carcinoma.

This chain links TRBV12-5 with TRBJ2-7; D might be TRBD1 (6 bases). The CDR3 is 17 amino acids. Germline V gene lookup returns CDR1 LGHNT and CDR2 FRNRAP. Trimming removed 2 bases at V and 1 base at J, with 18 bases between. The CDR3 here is CASGLLTGAGTSYEQYF. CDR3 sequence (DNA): TGTGCTAGTGGTTTGTTAACCGGGGCAGGGACATCCTACGAGCAGTACTTC.

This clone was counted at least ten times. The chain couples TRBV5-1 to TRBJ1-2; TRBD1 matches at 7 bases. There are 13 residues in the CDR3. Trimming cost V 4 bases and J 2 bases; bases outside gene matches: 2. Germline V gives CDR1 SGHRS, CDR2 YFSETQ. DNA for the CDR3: TGCGCCAGCAGCATACAGGGGAACTATGGCTACACCTTC. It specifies CASSIQGNYGYTF.

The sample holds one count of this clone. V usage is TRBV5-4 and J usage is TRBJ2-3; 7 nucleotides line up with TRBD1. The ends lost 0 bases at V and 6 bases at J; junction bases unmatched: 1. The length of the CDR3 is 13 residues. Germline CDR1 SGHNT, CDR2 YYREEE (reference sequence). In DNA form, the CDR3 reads TGTGCCAGCAGCTTGGTGACAGGGGATACGCAGTATTTT. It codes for CASSLVTGDTQYF.

DNA for the CDR3: TGTGCCAGCAGCCCGGGAGATCAGCCCCAGCATTTT. Residues: CASSPGDQPQHF. V and J are TRBV5-5 and TRBJ1-5; D ambiguous. CDR1 and CDR2 from the germline V gene are SGHKS and YYEKEE (reference sequence). The CDR3 loop spans 12 amino acids. Trimming cost V 4 bases and J 5 bases, with 7 bases left between them.

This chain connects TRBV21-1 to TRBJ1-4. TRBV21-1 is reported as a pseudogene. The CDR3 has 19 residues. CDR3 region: CASSKSSESLRATNEKLFF. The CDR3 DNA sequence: TGTGCCAGCAGCAAATCCTCAGAGTCGCTTCGAGCAACTAATGAAAAACTGTTTTTT.

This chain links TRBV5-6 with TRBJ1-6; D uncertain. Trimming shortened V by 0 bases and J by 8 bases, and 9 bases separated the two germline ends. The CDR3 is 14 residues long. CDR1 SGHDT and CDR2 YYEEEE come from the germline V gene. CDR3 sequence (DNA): TGTGCCAGCAGCTTGGGCACCCGGGATTCACCCCTCCACTTT. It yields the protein CASSLGTRDSPLHF. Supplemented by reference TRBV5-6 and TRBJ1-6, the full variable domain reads DAGVTQSPTHLIKTRGQQVTLRCSPKSGHDTVSWYQQALGQGPQFIFQYYEEEERQRGNFPDRFSGHQFPNYSSELNVNALLLGDSALYLCASSLGTRDSPLHFGNGTRLTVT.

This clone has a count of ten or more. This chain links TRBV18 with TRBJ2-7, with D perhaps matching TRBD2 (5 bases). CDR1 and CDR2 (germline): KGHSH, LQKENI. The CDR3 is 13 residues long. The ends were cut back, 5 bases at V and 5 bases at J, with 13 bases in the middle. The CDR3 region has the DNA TGTGCCAGCTCAGAGGGTAGGGTCCACGAGCAGTACTTC. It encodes CASSEGRVHEQYF.

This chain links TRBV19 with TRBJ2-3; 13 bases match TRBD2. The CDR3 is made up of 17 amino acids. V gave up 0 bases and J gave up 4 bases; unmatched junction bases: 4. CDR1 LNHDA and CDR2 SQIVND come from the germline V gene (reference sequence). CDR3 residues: CASSIDGTSGAADTQYF. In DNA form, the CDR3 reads TGTGCCAGTAGTATAGATGGGACTAGCGGGGCTGCAGATACGCAGTATTTT.

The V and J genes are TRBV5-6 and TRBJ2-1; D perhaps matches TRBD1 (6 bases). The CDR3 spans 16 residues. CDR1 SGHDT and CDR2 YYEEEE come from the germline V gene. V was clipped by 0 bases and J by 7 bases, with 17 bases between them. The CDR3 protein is CASSLVLDRRDNEQFF. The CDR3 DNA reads TGTGCCAGCAGCTTGGTCCTGGACAGAAGAGATAATGAGCAGTTCTTC.

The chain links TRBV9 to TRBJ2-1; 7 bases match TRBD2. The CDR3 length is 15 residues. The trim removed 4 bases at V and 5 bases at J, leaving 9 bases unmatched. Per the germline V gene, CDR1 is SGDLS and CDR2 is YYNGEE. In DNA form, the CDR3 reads TGTGCCAGCAGCTCCTGGAGCGGGGCGAACAATGAGCAGTTCTTC. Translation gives CASSSWSGANNEQFF.

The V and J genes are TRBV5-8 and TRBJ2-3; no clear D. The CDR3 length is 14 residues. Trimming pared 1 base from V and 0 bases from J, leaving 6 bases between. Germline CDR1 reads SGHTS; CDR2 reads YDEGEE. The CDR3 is CASSLSVSTDTQYF. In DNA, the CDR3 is TGTGCCAGCAGCTTGTCGGTTAGCACAGATACGCAGTATTTT.

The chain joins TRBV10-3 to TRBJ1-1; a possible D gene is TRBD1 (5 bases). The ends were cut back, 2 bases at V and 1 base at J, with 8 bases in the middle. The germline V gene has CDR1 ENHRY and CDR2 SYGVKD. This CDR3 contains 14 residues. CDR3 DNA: TGTGCCATCAGTGAGGAGGGGTGGAACACTGAAGCTTTCTTT. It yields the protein CAISEEGWNTEAFF.

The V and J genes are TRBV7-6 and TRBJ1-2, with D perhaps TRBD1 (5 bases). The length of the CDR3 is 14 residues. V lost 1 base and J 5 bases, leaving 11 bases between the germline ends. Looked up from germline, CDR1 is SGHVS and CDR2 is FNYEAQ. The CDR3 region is CASSLGQGDYGYTF. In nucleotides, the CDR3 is TGTGCCAGCAGCTTAGGGCAGGGTGATTATGGCTACACCTTC.

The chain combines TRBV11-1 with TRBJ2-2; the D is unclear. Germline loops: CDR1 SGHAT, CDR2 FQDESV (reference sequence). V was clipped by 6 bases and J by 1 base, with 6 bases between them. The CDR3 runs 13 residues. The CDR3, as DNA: TGTGCCAGCAGGACACTGAACACCGGGGAGCTGTTTTTT. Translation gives CASRTLNTGELFF. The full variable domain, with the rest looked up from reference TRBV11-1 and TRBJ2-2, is EAEVAQSPRYKITEKSQAVAFWCDPISGHATLYWYRQILGQGPELLVQFQDESVVDDSQLPKDRFSAERLKGVDSTLKIQPAELGDSAMYLCASRTLNTGELFFGEGSRLTVL.

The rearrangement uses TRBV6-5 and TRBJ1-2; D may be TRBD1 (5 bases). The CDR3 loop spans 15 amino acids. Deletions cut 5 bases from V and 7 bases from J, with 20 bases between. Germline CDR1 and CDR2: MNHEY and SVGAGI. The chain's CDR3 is CASSPSGSTGAGYTF. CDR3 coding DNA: TGTGCCAGCAGTCCCTCCGGGAGTACAGGCGCTGGCTACACCTTC.

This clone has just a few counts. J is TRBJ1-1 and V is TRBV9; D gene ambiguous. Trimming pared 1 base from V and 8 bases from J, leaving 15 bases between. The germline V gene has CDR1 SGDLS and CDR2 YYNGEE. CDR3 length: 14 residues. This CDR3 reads CASSVTPDLGEAFF. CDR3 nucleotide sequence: TGTGCCAGCAGCGTAACCCCCGATTTGGGAGAAGCTTTCTTT.

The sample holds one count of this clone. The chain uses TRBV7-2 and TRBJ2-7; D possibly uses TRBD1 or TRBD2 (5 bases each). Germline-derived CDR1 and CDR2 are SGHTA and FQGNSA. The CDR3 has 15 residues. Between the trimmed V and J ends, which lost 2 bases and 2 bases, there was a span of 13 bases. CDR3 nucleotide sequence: TGTGCCAGCAGCTTACCCACCGGGACCCCCTACGAGCAGTACTTC. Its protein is CASSLPTGTPYEQYF.

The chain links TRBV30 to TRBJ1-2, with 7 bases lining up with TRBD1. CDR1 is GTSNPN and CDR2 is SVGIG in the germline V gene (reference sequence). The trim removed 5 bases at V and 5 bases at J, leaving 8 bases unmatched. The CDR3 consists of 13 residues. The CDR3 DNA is TGTGCCTGGGGGGACAGCCCTGAGTATGGCTACACCTTC. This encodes CAWGDSPEYGYTF.

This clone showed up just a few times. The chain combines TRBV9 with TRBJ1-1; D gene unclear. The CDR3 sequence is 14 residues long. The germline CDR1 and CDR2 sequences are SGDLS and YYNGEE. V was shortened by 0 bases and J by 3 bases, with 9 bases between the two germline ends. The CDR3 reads CASSVVGEDTEAFF. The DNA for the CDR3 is TGTGCCAGCAGCGTAGTGGGTGAGGACACTGAAGCTTTCTTT.

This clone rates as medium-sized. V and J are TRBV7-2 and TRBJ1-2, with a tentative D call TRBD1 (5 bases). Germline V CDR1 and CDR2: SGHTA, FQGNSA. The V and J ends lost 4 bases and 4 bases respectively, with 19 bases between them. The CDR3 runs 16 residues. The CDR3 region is CASSYTSGSLPYGYTF. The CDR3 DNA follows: TGTGCCAGCAGCTACACGTCAGGGAGTCTGCCCTATGGCTACACCTTC.

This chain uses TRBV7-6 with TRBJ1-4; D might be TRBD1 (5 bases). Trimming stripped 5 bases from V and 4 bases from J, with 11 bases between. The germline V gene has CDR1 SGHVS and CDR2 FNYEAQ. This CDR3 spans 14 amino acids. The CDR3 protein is CASSLRQINEKLFF. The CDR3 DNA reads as TGTGCCAGCAGCCTACGACAGATTAATGAAAAACTGTTTTTT. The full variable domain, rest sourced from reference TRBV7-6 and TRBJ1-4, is GAGVSQSPRYKVTKRGQDVALRCDPISGHVSLYWYRQALGQGPEFLTYFNYEAQQDKSGLPNDRFSAERPEGSISTLTIQRTEQRDSAMYRCASSLRQINEKLFFGSGTQLSVL.

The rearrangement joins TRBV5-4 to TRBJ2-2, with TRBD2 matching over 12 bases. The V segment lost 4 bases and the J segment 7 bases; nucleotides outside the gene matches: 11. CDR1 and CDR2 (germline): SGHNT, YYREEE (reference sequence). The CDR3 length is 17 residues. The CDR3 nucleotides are TGTGCCAGCAGCCCTCTCCCGACTAGCGGGGGTGGCGGGGAGCTGTTTTTT. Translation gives CASSPLPTSGGGGELFF.

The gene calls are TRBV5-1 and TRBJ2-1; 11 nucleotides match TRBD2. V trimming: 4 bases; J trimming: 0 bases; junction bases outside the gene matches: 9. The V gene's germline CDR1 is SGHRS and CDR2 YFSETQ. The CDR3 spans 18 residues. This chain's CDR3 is CASSIGTSGLYSYNEQFF. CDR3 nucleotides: TGCGCCAGCAGCATAGGGACTAGCGGCCTTTACTCCTACAATGAGCAGTTCTTC.

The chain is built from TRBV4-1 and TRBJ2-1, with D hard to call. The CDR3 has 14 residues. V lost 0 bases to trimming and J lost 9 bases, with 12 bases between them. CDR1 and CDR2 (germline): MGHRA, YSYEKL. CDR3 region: CASSQERYLGEQFF. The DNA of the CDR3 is TGCGCCAGCAGCCAAGAAAGGTACTTGGGTGAGCAGTTCTTC.